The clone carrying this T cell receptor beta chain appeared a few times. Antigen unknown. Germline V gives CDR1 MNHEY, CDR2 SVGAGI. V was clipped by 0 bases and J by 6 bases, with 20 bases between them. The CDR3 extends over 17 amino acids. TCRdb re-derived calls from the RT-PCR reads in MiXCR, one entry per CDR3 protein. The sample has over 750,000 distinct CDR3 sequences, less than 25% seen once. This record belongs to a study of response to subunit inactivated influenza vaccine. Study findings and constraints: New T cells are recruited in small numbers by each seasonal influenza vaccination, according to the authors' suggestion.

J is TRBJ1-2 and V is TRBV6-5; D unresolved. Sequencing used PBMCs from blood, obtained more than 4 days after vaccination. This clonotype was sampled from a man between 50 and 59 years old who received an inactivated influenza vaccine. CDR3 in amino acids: CASSYSSTGSLWNGYTF. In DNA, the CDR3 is TGTGCCAGCAGTTACTCGTCCACGGGTTCACTTTGGAATGGCTACACCTTC.